This TCR beta chain was sequenced during a study of shared clonotypes between healthy human individuals. Overall study findings and caveats: Larger richness was generally estimated for naive than memory subsets. Even with large depth, rarefaction showed that sorted-subset sequencing was incomplete. The study found roughly 5% of naive CD4 clonotypes shared across several donors.

In the case of this clone: Its antigen is undetermined.

TCRdb keeps only in-frame clones here, not all; method: immunoSEQ multiplex PCR. This sample yields roughly 2.2 million clones, of which 85% to 95% are seen a single time; 0.39% belongs to the top ten. The sample taken for sequencing was naive CD4+ T cells from PBMCs. As for subset: CD45RA+ positively selected. The clonotype comes from a man aged 18 to 29 in good health. Some clones in this sample may be carry-over from other donors' samples.

The CDR3 coding sequence is TGTGCCAGCCGGAGCCCAGGGAGGACTTCGGATACGCAGTATTTT. Its translation is CASRSPGRTSDTQYF. This chain connects TRBV28 to TRBJ2-3; D is perhaps TRBD2 (6 bases). Germline values: CDR1 MDHEN, CDR2 SYDVKM. V lost 8 bases, J lost 6 bases, and 21 bases lay in between. CDR3 length equals 15 residues.